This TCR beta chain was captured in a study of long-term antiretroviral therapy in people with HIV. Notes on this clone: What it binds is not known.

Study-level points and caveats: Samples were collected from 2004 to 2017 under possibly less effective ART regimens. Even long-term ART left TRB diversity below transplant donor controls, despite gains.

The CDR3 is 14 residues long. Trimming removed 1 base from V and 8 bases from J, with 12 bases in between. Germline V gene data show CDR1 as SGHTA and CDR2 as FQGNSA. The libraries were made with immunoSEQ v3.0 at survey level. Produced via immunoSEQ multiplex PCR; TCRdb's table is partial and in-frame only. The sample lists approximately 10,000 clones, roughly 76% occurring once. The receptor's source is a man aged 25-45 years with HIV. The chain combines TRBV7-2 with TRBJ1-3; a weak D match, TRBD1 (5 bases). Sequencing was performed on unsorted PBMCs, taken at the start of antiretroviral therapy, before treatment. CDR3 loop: CASSLGGLGDTIYF. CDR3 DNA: TGTGCCAGCAGCTTAGGGGGACTGGGAGACACCATATATTTT. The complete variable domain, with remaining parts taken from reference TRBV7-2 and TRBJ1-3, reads GAGVSQSPSNKVTEKGKDVELRCDPISGHTALYWYRQSLGQGLEFLIYFQGNSAPDKSGLPSDRFSAERTGGSVSTLTIQRTQQEDSAVYLCASSLGGLGDTIYFGEGSWLTVV.